Reported below is one T cell receptor beta chain. This sample was included in a study of chemoradiotherapy in HPV16-positive cancers. Clones were read by immunoSEQ multiplex PCR, and TCRdb kept only the in-frame ones, dropping some. This repertoire shows 30,000 to 45,000 clones, around 80% found once; its top ten account for 3% to 4%. The receptor comes from a human donor with HPV-associated anogenital cancer. The specimen was blood, collected from a patient who underwent chemoradiotherapy.

DNA of the CDR3: TGTGCCAGCCGCCGGGACAGGAGGGGAAACACTGAAGCTTTCTTT. Its protein is CASRRDRRGNTEAFF. This rearrangement joins TRBV6-1 to TRBJ1-1, with TRBD1 matching over 8 bases. Germline V gene sequence: CDR1 MNHNS, CDR2 SASEGT. V was pared by 8 bases and J by 2 bases, with 10 bases of the junction left unmatched. The CDR3 covers 15 residues.